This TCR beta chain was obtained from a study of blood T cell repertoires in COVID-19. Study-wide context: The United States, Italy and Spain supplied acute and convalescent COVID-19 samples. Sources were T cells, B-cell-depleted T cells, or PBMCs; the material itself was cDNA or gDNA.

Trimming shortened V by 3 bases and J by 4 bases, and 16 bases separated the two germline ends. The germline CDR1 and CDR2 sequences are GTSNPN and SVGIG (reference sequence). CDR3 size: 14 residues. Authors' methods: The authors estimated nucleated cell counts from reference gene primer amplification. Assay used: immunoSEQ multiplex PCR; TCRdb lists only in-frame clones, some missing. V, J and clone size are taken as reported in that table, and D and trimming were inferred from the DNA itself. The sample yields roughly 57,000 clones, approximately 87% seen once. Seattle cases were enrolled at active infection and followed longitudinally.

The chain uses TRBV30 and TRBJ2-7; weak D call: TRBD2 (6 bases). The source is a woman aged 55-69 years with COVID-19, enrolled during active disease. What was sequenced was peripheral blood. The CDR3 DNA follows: TGTGCCTGGAGCGGGGGTAGGGCCGTTTACGAGCAGTACTTC. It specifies CAWSGGRAVYEQYF.